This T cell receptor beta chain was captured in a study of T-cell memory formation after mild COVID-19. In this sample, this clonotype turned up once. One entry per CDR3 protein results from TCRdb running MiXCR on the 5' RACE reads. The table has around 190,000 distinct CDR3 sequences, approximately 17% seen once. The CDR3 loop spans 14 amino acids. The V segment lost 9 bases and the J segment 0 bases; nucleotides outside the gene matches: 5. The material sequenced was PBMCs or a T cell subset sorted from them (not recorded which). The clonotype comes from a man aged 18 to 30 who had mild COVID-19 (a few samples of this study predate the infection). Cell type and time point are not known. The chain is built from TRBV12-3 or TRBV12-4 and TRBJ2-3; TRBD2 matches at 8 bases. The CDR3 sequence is CASSGVSSTDTQYF. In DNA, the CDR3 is TGTGCCAGTAGCGGGGTATCTAGCACAGATACGCAGTATTTT.